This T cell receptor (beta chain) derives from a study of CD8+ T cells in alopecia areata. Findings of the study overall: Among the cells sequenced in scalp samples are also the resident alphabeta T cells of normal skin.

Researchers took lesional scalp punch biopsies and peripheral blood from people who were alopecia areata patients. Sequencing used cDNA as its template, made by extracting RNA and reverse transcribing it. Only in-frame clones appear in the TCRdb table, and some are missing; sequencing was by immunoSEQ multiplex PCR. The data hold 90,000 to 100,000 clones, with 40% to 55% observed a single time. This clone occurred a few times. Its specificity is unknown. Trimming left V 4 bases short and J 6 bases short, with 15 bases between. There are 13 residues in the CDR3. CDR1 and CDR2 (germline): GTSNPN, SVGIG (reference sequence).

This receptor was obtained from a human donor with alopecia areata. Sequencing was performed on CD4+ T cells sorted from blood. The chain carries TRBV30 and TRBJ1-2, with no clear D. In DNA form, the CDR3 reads TGTGCCTGGAAAGTCAGTCCTAGCGATGGCTACACCTTC. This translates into CAWKVSPSDGYTF.